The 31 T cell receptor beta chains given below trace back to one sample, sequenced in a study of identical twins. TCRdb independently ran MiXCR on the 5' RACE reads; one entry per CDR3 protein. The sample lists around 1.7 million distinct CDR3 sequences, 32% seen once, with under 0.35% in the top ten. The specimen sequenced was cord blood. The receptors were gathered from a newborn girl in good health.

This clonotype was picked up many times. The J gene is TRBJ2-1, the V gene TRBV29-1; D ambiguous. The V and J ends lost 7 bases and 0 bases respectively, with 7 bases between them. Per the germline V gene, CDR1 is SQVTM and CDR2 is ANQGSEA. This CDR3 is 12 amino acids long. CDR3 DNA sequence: TGCAGCGCCCACCTCTCCTACAATGAGCAGTTCTTC. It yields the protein CSAHLSYNEQFF.

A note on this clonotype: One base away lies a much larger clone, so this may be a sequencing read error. The CDR3 protein is CSVELGLADVSSYNEQYF. The DNA of the CDR3 is TGCAGCGTTGAACTGGGACTAGCGGATGTTAGCTCCTACAATGAGCAGTACTTC. This chain joins TRBV29-1 and TRBJ2-1, with 11 positions matching TRBD2. The DNA end is more similar to TRBJ2-7, so the J call may be wrong. The CDR3 has 18 residues. CDR1 is SQVTM, CDR2 ANQGSEA, per germline.

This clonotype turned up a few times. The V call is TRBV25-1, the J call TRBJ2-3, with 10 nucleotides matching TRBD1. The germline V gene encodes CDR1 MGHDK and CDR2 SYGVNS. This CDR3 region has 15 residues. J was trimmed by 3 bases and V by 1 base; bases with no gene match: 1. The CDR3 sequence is CASSEWGQGTDTQYF. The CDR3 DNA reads TGTGCCAGCAGTGAATGGGGACAGGGGACAGATACGCAGTATTTT.

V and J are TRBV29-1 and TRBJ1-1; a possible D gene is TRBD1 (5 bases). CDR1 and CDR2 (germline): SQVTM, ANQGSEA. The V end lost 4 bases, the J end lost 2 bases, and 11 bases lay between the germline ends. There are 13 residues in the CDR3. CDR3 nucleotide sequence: TGCAGCGTTGGATACAGGTACAACACTGAAGCTTTCTTT. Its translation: CSVGYRYNTEAFF.

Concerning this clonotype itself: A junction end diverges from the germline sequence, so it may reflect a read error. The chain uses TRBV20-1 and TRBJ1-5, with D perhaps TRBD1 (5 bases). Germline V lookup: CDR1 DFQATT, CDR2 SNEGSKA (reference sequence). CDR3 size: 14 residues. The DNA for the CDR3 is TGCAGTGCTAGTCGGCAGGGATGGGGTCAGCCCCGGCATTTT. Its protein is CSASRQGWGQPRHF.

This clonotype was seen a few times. This CDR3 is CASTDNSNQPQHF. CDR3 DNA sequence: TGTGCCAGCACTGACAATAGCAATCAGCCCCAGCATTTT. The V gene is TRBV2, the J gene TRBJ1-5; D call uncertain. Per the germline V gene, CDR1 is SNHLY and CDR2 is FYNNEI. V was shortened by 7 bases and J by 0 bases, with 7 bases between the two germline ends. CDR3 length equals 13 residues.

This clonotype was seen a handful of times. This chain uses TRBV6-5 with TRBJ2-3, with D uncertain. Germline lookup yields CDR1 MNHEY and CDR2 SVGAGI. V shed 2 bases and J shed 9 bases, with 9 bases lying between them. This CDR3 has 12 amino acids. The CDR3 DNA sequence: TGTGCCAGCAGTTACCCGGTTGGGACGCAGTATTTT. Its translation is CASSYPVGTQYF.

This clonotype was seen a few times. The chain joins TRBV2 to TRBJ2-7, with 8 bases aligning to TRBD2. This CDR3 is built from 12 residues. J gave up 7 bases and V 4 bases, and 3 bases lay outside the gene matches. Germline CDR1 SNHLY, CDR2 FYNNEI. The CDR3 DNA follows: TGTGCCAGCAGTGGCGGGGGGAATGAGCAGTACTTC. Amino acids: CASSGGGNEQYF.

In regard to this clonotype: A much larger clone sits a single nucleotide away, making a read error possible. DNA of the CDR3: TGTGCCAGCAGTTTAGGGCGGTTCAATGAGCAGTGCTTC. Amino acids: CASSLGRFNEQCF. The chain employs TRBV28 and TRBJ2-1; no reliable D call. This CDR3 spans 13 amino acids. Germline loops: CDR1 MDHEN, CDR2 SYDVKM. Based on the CDR3 plus reference TRBV28 and TRBJ2-1, the full variable domain is DVKVTQSSRYLVKRTGEKVFLECVQDMDHENMFWYRQDPGLGLRLIYFSYDVKMKEKGDIPEGYSVSREKKERFSLILESASTNQTSMYLCASSLGRFNEQCFGPGTRLTVL.

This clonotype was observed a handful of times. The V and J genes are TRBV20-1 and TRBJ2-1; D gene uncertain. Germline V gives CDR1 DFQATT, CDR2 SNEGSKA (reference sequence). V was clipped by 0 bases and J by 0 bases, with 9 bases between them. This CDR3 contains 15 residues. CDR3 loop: CSARDLRLSYNEQFF. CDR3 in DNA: TGCAGTGCTAGAGATCTGAGGCTCTCCTACAATGAGCAGTTCTTC.

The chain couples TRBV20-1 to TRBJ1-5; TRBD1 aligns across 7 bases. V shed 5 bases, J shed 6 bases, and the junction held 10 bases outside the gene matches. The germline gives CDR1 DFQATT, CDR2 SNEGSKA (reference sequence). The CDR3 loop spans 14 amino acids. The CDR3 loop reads CSAGQAGILQPQHF. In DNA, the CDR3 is TGCAGTGCTGGACAGGCGGGGATCCTTCAGCCCCAGCATTTT.

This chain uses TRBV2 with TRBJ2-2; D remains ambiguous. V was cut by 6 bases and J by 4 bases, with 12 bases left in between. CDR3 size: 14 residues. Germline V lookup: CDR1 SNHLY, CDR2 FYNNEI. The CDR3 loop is CASRDPRRTGELFF. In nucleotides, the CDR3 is TGTGCCAGCAGGGATCCCCGGCGCACCGGGGAGCTGTTTTTT.

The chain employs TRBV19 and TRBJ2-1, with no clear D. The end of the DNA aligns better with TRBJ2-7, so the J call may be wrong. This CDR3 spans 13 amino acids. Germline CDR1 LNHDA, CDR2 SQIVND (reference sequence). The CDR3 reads CASSYNGNNEQYF. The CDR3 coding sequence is TGTGCCAGTAGTTATAACGGAAACAATGAGCAGTACTTC.

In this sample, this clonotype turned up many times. The CDR3 DNA reads as TGTGCCATCAACAGGGATGACTATGGCTACACCTTC. Protein product: CAINRDDYGYTF. The chain recombines TRBV10-3 with TRBJ1-2, with a tentative D call TRBD1 (6 bases). The germline V gene encodes CDR1 ENHRY and CDR2 SYGVKD. V lost 7 bases and J lost 3, with 9 bases in between. The CDR3 sequence is 12 residues long.

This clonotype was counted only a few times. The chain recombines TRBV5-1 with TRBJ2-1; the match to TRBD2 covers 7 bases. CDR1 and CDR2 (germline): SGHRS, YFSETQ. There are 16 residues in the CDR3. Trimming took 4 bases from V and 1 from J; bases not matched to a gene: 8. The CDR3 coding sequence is TGCGCCAGCAGCCCAACACCTAGCGGATCCTACAATGAGCAGTTCTTC. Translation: CASSPTPSGSYNEQFF.

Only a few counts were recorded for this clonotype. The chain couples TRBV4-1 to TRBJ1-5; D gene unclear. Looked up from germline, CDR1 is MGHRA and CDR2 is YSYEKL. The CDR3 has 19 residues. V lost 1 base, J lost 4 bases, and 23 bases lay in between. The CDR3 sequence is CASSQGWTAGRVPNQPQHF. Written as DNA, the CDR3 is TGCGCCAGCAGCCAAGGTTGGACCGCGGGGAGGGTACCAAATCAGCCCCAGCATTTT.

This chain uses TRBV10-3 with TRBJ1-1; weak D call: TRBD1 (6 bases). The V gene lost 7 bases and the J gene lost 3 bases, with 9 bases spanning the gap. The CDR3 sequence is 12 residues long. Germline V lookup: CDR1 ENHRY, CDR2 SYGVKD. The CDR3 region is CAINQGHTEAFF. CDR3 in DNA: TGTGCCATCAACCAGGGGCACACTGAAGCTTTCTTT.

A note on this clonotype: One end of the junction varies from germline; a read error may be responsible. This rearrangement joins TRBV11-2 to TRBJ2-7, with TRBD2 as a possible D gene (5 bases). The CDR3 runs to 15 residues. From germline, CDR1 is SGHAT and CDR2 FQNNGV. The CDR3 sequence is CAGSSQRYLSYEQYF. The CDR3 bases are TGTGCCGGCAGCTCCCAGCGGTACCTCTCCTACGAGCAGTACTTC. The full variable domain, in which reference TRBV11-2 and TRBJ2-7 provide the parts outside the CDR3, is EAGVAQSPRYKIIEKRQSVAFWCNPISGHATLYWYQQILGQGPKLLIQFQNNGVVDDSQLPKDRFSAERLKGVDSTLKIQPAKLEDSAVYLCAGSSQRYLSYEQYFGPGTRLTVT.

The CDR3 nucleotides read TGTGCCAGCAGTTTTGGGGGTAAAACAGATACGCAGTATTTT. Translating gives CASSFGGKTDTQYF. V is TRBV27 and J is TRBJ2-3, with D perhaps assigned TRBD1 or TRBD2 (5 bases each). The V gene lost 3 bases and the J gene lost 3 bases, with 10 bases spanning the gap. The CDR3 has 14 amino acids. Germline V gene data show CDR1 as MNHEY and CDR2 as SMNVEV (reference sequence).

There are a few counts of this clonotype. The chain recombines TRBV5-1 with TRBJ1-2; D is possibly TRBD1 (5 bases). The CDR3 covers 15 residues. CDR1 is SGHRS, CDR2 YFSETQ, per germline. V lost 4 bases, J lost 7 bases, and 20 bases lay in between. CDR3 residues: CASSEGGAMLGGYTF. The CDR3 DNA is TGCGCCAGCAGCGAAGGAGGGGCCATGCTAGGTGGCTACACCTTC.

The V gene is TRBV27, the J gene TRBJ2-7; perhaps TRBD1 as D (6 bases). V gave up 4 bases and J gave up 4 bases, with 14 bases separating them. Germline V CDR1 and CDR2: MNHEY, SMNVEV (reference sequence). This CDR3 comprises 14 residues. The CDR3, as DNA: TGTGCCAGCAGTTCCCCCCCGGACAGATACGAGCAGTACTTC. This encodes CASSSPPDRYEQYF.

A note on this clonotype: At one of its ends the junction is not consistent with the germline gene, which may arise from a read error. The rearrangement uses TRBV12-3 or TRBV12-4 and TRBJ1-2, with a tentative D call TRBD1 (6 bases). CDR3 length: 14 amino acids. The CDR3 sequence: CASGLQGHNYGYTF. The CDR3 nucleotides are TGTGCCAGCGGTTTGCAGGGACATAACTATGGCTACACCTTC.

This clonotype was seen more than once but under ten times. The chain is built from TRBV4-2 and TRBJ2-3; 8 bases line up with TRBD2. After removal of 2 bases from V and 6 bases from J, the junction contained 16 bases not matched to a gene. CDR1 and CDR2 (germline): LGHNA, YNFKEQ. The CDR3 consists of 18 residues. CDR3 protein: CASSQPRGGLLREDTQYF. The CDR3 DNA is TGTGCCAGCAGCCAACCCCGGGGGGGGCTCTTAAGAGAGGATACGCAGTATTTT.

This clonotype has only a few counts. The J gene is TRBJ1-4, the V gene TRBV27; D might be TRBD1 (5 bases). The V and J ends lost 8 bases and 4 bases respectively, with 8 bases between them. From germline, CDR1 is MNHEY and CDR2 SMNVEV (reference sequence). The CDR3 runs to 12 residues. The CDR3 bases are TGTGCCAGCCGGGGCCTTAATGAAAAACTGTTTTTT. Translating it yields CASRGLNEKLFF.

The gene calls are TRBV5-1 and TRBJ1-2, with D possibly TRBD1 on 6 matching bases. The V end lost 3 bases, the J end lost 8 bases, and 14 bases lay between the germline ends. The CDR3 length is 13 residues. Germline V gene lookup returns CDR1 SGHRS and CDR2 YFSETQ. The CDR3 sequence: CASSWQGKEGYTF. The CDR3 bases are TGCGCCAGCAGCTGGCAGGGGAAGGAAGGCTACACCTTC.

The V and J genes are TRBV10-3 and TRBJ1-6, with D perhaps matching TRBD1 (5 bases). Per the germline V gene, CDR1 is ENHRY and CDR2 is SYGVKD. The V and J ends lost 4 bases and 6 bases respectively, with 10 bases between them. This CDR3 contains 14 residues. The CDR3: CAISVRDSNSPLHF. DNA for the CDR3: TGTGCCATCAGTGTACGCGACAGTAATTCACCCCTCCACTTT.

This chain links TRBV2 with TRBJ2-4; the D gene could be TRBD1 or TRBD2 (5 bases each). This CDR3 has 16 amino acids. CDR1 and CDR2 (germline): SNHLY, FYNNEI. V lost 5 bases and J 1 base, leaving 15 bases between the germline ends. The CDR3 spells CASSRDGTRAKNIQYF. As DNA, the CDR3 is TGTGCCAGCAGTAGGGACGGGACGCGGGCCAAAAACATTCAGTACTTC.

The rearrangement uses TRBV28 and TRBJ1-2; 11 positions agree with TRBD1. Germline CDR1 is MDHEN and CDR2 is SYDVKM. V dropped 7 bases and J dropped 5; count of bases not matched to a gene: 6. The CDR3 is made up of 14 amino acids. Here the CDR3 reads CASTTGDRGYGYTF. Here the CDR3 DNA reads TGTGCCAGCACAACCGGGGACAGGGGGTATGGCTACACCTTC.

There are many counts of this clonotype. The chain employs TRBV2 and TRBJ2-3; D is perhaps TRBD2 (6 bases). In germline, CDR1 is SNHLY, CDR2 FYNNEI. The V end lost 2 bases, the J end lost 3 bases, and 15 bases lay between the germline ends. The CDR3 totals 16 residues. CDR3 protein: CASSERRAGRTDTQYF. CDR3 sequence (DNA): TGTGCCAGCAGTGAACGTAGGGCGGGACGTACAGATACGCAGTATTTT. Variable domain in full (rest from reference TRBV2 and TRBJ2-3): EPEVTQTPSHQVTQMGQEVILRCVPISNHLYFYWYRQILGQKVEFLVSFYNNEISEKSEIFDDQFSVERPDGSNFTLKIRSTKLEDSAMYFCASSERRAGRTDTQYFGPGTRLTVL.

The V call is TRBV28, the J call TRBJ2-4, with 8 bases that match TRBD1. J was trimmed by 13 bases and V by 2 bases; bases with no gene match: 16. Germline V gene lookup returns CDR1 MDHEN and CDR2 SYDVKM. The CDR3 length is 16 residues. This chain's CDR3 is CASSLQGAGRNNEQYF. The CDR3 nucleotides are TGTGCCAGCAGTTTACAGGGGGCGGGTAGGAACAATGAGCAGTACTTC.

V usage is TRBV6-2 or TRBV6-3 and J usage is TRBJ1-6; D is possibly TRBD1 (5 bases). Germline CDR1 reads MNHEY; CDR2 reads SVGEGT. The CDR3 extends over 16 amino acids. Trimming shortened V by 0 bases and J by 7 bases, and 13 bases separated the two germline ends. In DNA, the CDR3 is TGTGCCAGCAGTTACTCGAAGGGGACCATCAATTCACCCCTCCACTTT. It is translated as CASSYSKGTINSPLHF.